The next 27 T cell receptor beta chains were all read from a single sample in a study of blood T cell repertoires in COVID-19. TCRdb's copy holds only in-frame clones and misses some; the assay was immunoSEQ multiplex PCR. The sample contains about 320,000 clones, 90% of which appear only once. The sample consisted of PBMCs or T cells enriched from blood (not recorded which). The receptor source for this set is a man in his fifties or sixties who had recovered from COVID-19.

This clone has only one observation. The genes are TRBV24-1 and TRBJ2-5, with TRBD1 matching 8 bases. In germline, CDR1 is KGHDR, CDR2 SFDVKD. This CDR3 is 16 amino acids long. V lost 4 bases to trimming and J lost 5 bases; unmatched junction nucleotides: 11. Here the CDR3 reads CATSDPRQGLGETQYF. CDR3 bases: TGTGCCACCAGTGACCCACGACAGGGGTTGGGGGAGACCCAGTACTTC.

This chain links TRBV24-1 with TRBJ1-5, with 8 bases aligning to TRBD1. V lost 4 bases and J lost 6; bases outside the gene matches: 10. The CDR3 totals 16 residues. The germline V gene encodes CDR1 KGHDR and CDR2 SFDVKD. CDR3 in DNA: TGTGCCACCAGTGACACCGGACAGGGTCCGGGTCAGCCCCAGCATTTT. This gives the protein CATSDTGQGPGQPQHF.

The V and J genes are TRBV11-3 and TRBJ2-2, with TRBD2 matching over 12 bases. This CDR3 contains 17 residues. J lost 7 bases, V lost 1 base, and 7 bases had no gene match. Looked up from germline, CDR1 is SGHNT and CDR2 is YENEEA. DNA for the CDR3: TGTGCCAGCAGCTTAGTTGGGACTAGCGGGTTGATCGGGGAGCTGTTTTTT. Translating it yields CASSLVGTSGLIGELFF.

The chain uses TRBV5-1 and TRBJ2-3, with 11 bases aligning to TRBD1. Germline V lookup: CDR1 SGHRS, CDR2 YFSETQ. V was clipped by 3 bases and J by 3 bases; unmatched bases: 6. The CDR3 is 16 residues long. This chain's CDR3 is CASSSGTGGGTDTQYF. CDR3 bases: TGCGCCAGCAGCTCTGGGACAGGGGGAGGAACAGATACGCAGTATTTT.

V gene TRBV7-9 combines with J gene TRBJ1-2; the D is unclear. The CDR3 is 13 residues long. CDR1 is SEHNR, CDR2 FQNEAQ, per germline (reference sequence). The V and J ends lost 5 bases and 3 bases respectively, with 10 bases between them. The CDR3 loop reads CASSAKRHYGYTF. Here the CDR3 DNA reads TGTGCCAGCAGCGCAAAGCGGCACTATGGCTACACCTTC.

The chain has TRBV7-6 and TRBJ2-5; 9 bases map to TRBD2. Germline V CDR1 and CDR2: SGHVS, FNYEAQ. V trimming: 5 bases; J trimming: 0 bases; junction bases outside the gene matches: 7. The CDR3 sequence is 16 residues long. CDR3 in amino acids: CASSPGSGRYQETQYF. DNA for the CDR3: TGTGCCAGCAGCCCCGGGAGCGGGAGGTACCAAGAGACCCAGTACTTC.

This chain uses TRBV7-2 with TRBJ2-1; 8 bases are shared with TRBD1. From germline, CDR1 is SGHTA and CDR2 FQGNSA. CDR3 length: 16 amino acids. V lost 5 bases and J lost 3; bases outside the gene matches: 9. The CDR3 loop reads CASSPLGQAVYNEQFF. For the CDR3, the DNA is TGTGCCAGCAGCCCCTTGGGACAGGCGGTCTACAATGAGCAGTTCTTC.

The chain couples TRBV19 to TRBJ2-1; D possibly corresponds to TRBD2 (6 bases). V lost 2 bases and J lost 3, with 11 bases in between. CDR1 and CDR2 from the germline V gene are LNHDA and SQIVND (reference sequence). This CDR3 is built from 15 residues. In DNA form, the CDR3 reads TGTGCCAGTAGTATATCGGACTACCTCTACAATGAGCAGTTCTTC. Translation: CASSISDYLYNEQFF.

The V gene is TRBV5-1, the J gene TRBJ1-2; 7 bases match TRBD1. CDR1 is SGHRS and CDR2 is YFSETQ in the germline V gene. This CDR3 comprises 14 residues. V lost 4 bases and J lost 4; bases outside the gene matches: 7. In nucleotides, the CDR3 is TGCGCCAGCAGCCCCGGGACAGAAGGCTATGGCTACACCTTC. Its protein product is CASSPGTEGYGYTF.

J is TRBJ1-1 and V is TRBV14; 9 positions agree with TRBD1. Per germline, CDR1 SGHDN and CDR2 FVKESK. The CDR3 length is 14 residues. After removal of 3 bases from V and 6 bases from J, the junction contained 5 bases not matched to a gene. CDR3 DNA: TGTGCCAGCAGCCACGGGACAGGGCGAGCTGAAGCTTTCTTT. It yields the protein CASSHGTGRAEAFF.

The rearrangement links TRBV29-1 to TRBJ2-7; D gene ambiguous. The CDR3 consists of 11 residues. With 6 bases removed from V and 7 bases from J, the gap between germline ends came to 13 bases. Germline V CDR1 and CDR2: SQVTM, ANQGSEA. This CDR3 is CSVATRKEQYF. In DNA form, the CDR3 reads TGCAGCGTGGCGACACGGAAGGAGCAGTACTTC.

The chain combines TRBV18 with TRBJ1-3; 7 bases agree with TRBD1. Trimming removed 2 bases from V and 4 bases from J; junction bases left unmatched: 5. Germline-derived CDR1 and CDR2 are KGHSH and LQKENI. The CDR3 consists of 15 residues. The CDR3: CASSPGQAPGNTIYF. The CDR3 DNA reads TGTGCCAGCTCACCAGGACAGGCTCCAGGAAACACCATATATTTT.

The chain is built from TRBV4-3 and TRBJ2-2; the match to TRBD2 covers 7 bases. J gave up 6 bases and V 2 bases, and 15 bases lay outside the gene matches. The length of the CDR3 is 18 residues. Per germline, CDR1 LGHNA and CDR2 YSLEER. CDR3 sequence reads: CASSQLPAGPTLAGELFF. The CDR3 nucleotides are TGCGCCAGCAGCCAACTTCCAGCGGGGCCGACCTTGGCCGGGGAGCTGTTTTTT.

The chain links TRBV27 to TRBJ1-2; no definite D call. This CDR3 has 14 residues. Germline lookup yields CDR1 MNHEY and CDR2 SMNVEV (reference sequence). With 3 bases removed from V and 5 bases from J, the gap between germline ends came to 13 bases. CDR3 nucleotide sequence: TGTGCCAGCAGTTTCGGGGTAGGCATGTATGGCTACACCTTC. This codes for CASSFGVGMYGYTF.

The V and J genes are TRBV5-1 and TRBJ2-7; the D is unclear. V lost 0 bases to trimming and J lost 4 bases, with 5 bases between them. The length of the CDR3 is 12 residues. Germline V gives CDR1 SGHRS, CDR2 YFSETQ. CDR3 sequence reads: CASSLDRYEQYF. CDR3 DNA: TGCGCCAGCAGCTTGGACAGATACGAGCAGTACTTC.

The V gene is TRBV4-1, the J gene TRBJ2-5, with D unresolved. This CDR3 comprises 14 residues. The V and J ends lost 0 bases and 6 bases respectively, with 11 bases between them. Germline-derived CDR1 and CDR2 are MGHRA and YSYEKL. This CDR3 is CASSQDFRRQTQYF. CDR3 nucleotides: TGCGCCAGCAGCCAAGATTTTAGGCGGCAGACCCAGTACTTC.

The gene calls are TRBV10-1 and TRBJ1-5, with D tentatively TRBD1 (5 bases). This CDR3 region has 17 residues. CDR1 WNHNN and CDR2 SYGVQD come from the germline V gene (reference sequence). V was cut by 6 bases and J by 0 bases, with 18 bases left in between. The DNA of the CDR3 is TGCGCCAGCAGGCGGAGGGACGTCACACTTAGCAATCAGCCCCAGCATTTT. It translates to CASRRRDVTLSNQPQHF.

The chain's CDR3 is CASSIDAIASNQPQHF. The CDR3 nucleotides are TGTGCCAGTAGTATAGACGCGATCGCGAGCAATCAGCCCCAGCATTTT. This chain connects TRBV19 to TRBJ1-5; D not resolved. CDR3 length: 16 residues. Germline-derived CDR1 and CDR2 are LNHDA and SQIVND (reference sequence). V was trimmed by 0 bases and J by 1 base, leaving 10 bases between them.

CDR3 sequence (DNA): TGTGCCACCAGCAGAGTCGGGGGGAACAATCAGCCCCAGCATTTT. Residues: CATSRVGGNNQPQHF. The chain has TRBV15 and TRBJ1-5, with TRBD1 as a possible D gene (5 bases). V lost 1 base and J lost 3, with 10 bases in between. Germline V lookup: CDR1 LNHNV, CDR2 YYDKDF (reference sequence). The CDR3 contains 15 residues.

J is TRBJ1-2 and V is TRBV19, with D possibly matching TRBD1 (5 bases). The CDR3 sequence is 15 residues long. V lost 4 bases and J 8 bases, leaving 20 bases between the germline ends. Germline V CDR1 and CDR2: LNHDA, SQIVND (reference sequence). The CDR3 coding sequence is TGTGCCAGTAGTACAACGGACAACCCTTTATTCGGCTACACCTTC. This translates into CASSTTDNPLFGYTF.

This chain uses TRBV5-4 with TRBJ2-7, with 12 bases fitting TRBD2. Germline values: CDR1 SGHNT, CDR2 YYREEE (reference sequence). V lost 4 bases to trimming and J lost 5 bases; unmatched junction nucleotides: 7. The CDR3 sequence is 15 residues long. This CDR3 is CASSNGLAGSDEQYF. CDR3 in DNA: TGTGCCAGCAGCAACGGACTAGCGGGATCTGACGAGCAGTACTTC.

This sequence joins TRBV19 and TRBJ2-7, with D possibly being TRBD1 (6 bases). Trimming took 3 bases from V and 5 from J, leaving 14 bases between them. This CDR3 contains 14 residues. Germline-derived CDR1 and CDR2 are LNHDA and SQIVND (reference sequence). In DNA form, the CDR3 reads TGTGCCAGTAGTATCGTGGGGGCGAGCGACGAGCAGTACTTC. Translation gives CASSIVGASDEQYF.

The table lists this clone with a count of one. The chain's CDR3 is CASRKTGGGEAFF. CDR3 in DNA: TGTGCCAGCAGAAAGACCGGGGGGGGCGAAGCTTTCTTT. The chain is built from TRBV27 and TRBJ1-1; perhaps TRBD1 as D (6 bases). CDR1 is MNHEY and CDR2 is SMNVEV in the germline V gene (reference sequence). Trimming shortened V by 6 bases and J by 8 bases, and 16 bases separated the two germline ends. This CDR3 has 13 amino acids.

The J gene is TRBJ2-7, the V gene TRBV18; 13 bases fit TRBD2. CDR1 is KGHSH and CDR2 is LQKENI in the germline V gene. CDR3 length equals 15 residues. V shed 4 bases and J 6 bases; nucleotides not matched to a gene: 6. The CDR3 loop is CASSQKGLAGAEQYF. The CDR3 DNA follows: TGTGCCAGCTCACAGAAAGGACTAGCGGGGGCCGAGCAGTACTTC.

The chain joins TRBV5-1 to TRBJ2-7; perhaps TRBD1 as D (5 bases). The CDR3 length is 15 residues. V dropped 0 bases and J dropped 2 bases, with 12 bases sitting between them. Per germline, CDR1 SGHRS and CDR2 YFSETQ. The CDR3 protein is CASSLGQLRTYEQYF. CDR3 nucleotides: TGCGCCAGCAGCTTGGGACAGCTACGAACCTACGAGCAGTACTTC. The full variable domain, its missing parts supplied by reference TRBV5-1 and TRBJ2-7, is KAGVTQTPRYLIKTRGQQVTLSCSPISGHRSVSWYQQTPGQGLQFLFEYFSETQRNKGNFPGRFSGRQFSNSRSEMNVSTLELGDSALYLCASSLGQLRTYEQYFGPGTRLTVT.

V gene TRBV10-3 combines with J gene TRBJ2-7; 7 nucleotides line up with TRBD2. CDR1 and CDR2 from the germline V gene are ENHRY and SYGVKD. The length of the CDR3 is 12 residues. V lost 4 bases and J lost 5; bases outside the gene matches: 2. For the CDR3, the DNA is TGTGCCATCAGTGTGGGAGGGAACGAGCAGTACTTC. It encodes CAISVGGNEQYF.

The chain combines TRBV11-3 with TRBJ1-2, with unresolved D. The germline gives CDR1 SGHNT, CDR2 YENEEA. V lost 3 bases, J lost 2 bases, and 10 bases lay in between. The CDR3 length is 14 residues. The CDR3 DNA is TGTGCCAGCAGCTTCGTCGGGGAAAACTATGGCTACACCTTC. This codes for CASSFVGENYGYTF.